This T cell receptor beta chain was captured in a study of Graves' ophthalmopathy and Graves' hyperthyroidism. This clonotype was observed many times. Trimming took 10 bases from V and 3 from J; bases not matched to a gene: 20. The CDR3 is 17 amino acids. Germline CDR1 is SEHNR and CDR2 is FQNEAQ (reference sequence). Researchers took RNA transcripts and amplified TCR beta CDR3 regions from them. Second-round multiplex PCR came after a first-round RT-PCR that employed HTBI primers. TCRdb reprocessed the multiplex PCR reads with MiXCR, giving one entry per CDR3 protein. The sample comprises over a million distinct CDR3 sequences, less than 45% of which are singletons, and 8.5% to 14% rests with the top ten.

The chain links TRBV7-9 to TRBJ1-1; TRBD1 matches 7 bases. The TCR sequence derives from an adult man with Graves' hyperthyroidism. Sample: peripheral blood or thyroid tissue (not recorded which). This CDR3 reads CATESGGRGVMHTEAFF. The CDR3 DNA follows: TGTGCCACCGAGAGCGGGGGCAGGGGGGTCATGCACACTGAAGCTTTCTTT.